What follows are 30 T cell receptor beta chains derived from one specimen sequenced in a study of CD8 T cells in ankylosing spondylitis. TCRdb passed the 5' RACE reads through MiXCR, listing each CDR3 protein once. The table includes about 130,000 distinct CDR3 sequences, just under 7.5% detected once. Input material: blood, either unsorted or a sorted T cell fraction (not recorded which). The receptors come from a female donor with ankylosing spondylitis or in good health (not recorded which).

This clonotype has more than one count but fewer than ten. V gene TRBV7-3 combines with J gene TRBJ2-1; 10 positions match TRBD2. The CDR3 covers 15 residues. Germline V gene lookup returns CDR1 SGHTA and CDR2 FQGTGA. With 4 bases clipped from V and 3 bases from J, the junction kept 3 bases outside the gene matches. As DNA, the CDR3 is TGTGCCAGCAGCTCTAGCGGGAGCTTCTACAATGAGCAGTTCTTC. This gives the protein CASSSSGSFYNEQFF.

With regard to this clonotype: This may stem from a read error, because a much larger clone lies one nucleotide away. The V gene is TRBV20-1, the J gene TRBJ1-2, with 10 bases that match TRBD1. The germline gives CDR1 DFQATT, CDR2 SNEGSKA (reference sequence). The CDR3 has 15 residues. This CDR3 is CCAKGQGTTNYGYTF. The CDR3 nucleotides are TGCTGTGCTAAGGGACAGGGGACCACTAACTATGGCTACACCTTC.

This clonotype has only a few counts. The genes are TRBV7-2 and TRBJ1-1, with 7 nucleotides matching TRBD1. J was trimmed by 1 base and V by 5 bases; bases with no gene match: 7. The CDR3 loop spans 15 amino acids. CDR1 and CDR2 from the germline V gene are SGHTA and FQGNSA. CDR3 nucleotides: TGTGCCAGCAGCACCTCCGGGACAGAGAACACTGAAGCTTTCTTT. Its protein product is CASSTSGTENTEAFF.

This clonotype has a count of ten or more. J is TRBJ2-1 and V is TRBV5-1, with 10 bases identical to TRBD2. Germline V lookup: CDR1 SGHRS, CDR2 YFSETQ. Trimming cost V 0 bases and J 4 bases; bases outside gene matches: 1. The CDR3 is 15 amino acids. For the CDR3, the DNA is TGCGCCAGCAGCTTGGAACTAGCGGGGTACAATGAGCAGTTCTTC. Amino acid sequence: CASSLELAGYNEQFF.

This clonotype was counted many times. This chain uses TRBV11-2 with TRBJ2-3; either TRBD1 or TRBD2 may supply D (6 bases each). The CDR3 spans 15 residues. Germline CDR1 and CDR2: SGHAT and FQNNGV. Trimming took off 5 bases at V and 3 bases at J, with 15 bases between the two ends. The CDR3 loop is CASSDRLGGTDTQYF. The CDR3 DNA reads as TGTGCCAGCAGCGACCGACTAGGGGGGACAGATACGCAGTATTTT.

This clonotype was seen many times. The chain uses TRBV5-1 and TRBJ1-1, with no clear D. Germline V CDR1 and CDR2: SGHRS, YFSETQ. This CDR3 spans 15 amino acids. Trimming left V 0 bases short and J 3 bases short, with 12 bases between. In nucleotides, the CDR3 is TGCGCCAGCAGCTTGGGATGGGGTTCGGACACTGAAGCTTTCTTT. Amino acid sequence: CASSLGWGSDTEAFF.

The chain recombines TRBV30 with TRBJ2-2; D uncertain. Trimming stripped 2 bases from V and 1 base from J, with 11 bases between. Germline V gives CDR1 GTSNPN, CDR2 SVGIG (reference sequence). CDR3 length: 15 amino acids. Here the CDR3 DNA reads TGTGCCTGGAGTCGGCAGACACTGAACACCGGGGAGCTGTTTTTT. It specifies CAWSRQTLNTGELFF.

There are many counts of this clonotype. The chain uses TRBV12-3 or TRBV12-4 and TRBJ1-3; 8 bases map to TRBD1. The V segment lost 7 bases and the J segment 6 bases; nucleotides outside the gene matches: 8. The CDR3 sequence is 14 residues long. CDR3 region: CASNPDRVENTIYF. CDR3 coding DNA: TGTGCCAGCAACCCGGACAGGGTCGAAAACACCATATATTTT.

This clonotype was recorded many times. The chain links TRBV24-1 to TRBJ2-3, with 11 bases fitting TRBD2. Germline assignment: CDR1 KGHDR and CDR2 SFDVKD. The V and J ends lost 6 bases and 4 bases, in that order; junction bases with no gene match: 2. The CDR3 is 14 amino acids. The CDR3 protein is CATSIAGGPDTQYF. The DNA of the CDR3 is TGTGCCACCAGTATAGCGGGGGGGCCAGATACGCAGTATTTT.

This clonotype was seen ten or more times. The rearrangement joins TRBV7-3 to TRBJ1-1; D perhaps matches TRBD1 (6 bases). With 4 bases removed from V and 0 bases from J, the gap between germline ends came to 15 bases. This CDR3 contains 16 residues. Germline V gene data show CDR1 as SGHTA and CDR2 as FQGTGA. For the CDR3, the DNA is TGTGCCAGCAGCTCCGGGGATAGGGGGATGAACACTGAAGCTTTCTTT. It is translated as CASSSGDRGMNTEAFF.

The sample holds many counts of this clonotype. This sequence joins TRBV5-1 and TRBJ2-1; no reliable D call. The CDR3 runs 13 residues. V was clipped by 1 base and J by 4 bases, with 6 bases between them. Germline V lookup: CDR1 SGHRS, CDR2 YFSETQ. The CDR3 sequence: CASSLTQYNEQFF. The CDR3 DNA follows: TGCGCCAGCAGCTTGACCCAATACAATGAGCAGTTCTTC.

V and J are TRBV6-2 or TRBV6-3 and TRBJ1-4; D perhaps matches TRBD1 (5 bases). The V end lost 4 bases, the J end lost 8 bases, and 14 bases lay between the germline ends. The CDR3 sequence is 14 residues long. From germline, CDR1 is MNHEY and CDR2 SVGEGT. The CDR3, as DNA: TGTGCCAGCAGTTTCAGGACAAACCAAGAAAAACTGTTTTTT. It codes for CASSFRTNQEKLFF.

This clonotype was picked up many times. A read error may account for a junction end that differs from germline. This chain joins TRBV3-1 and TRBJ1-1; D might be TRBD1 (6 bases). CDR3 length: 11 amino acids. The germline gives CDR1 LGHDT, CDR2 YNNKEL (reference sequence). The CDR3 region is CASSKDREAFF. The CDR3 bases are TGTGCCAGCAGCAAAGACAGGGAAGCTTTCTTT.

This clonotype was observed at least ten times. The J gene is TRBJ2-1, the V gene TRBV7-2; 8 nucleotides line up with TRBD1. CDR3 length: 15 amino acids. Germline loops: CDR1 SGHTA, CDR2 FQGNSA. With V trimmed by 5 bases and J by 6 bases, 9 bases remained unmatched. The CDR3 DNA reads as TGTGCCAGCAGCGTAGGAAGAACAGGGGGCAATGAGCAGTTCTTC. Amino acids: CASSVGRTGGNEQFF. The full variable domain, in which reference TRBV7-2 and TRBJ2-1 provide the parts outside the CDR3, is GAGVSQSPSNKVTEKGKDVELRCDPISGHTALYWYRQSLGQGLEFLIYFQGNSAPDKSGLPSDRFSAERTGGSVSTLTIQRTQQEDSAVYLCASSVGRTGGNEQFFGPGTRLTVL.

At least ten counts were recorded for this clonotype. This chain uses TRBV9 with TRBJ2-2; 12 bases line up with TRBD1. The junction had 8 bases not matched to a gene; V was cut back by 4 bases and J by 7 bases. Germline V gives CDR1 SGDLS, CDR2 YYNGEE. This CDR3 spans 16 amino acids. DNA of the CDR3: TGTGCCAGCAGCCTGGGACAGGGGGCCGGCGGCGGGGAGCTGTTTTTT. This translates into CASSLGQGAGGGELFF.

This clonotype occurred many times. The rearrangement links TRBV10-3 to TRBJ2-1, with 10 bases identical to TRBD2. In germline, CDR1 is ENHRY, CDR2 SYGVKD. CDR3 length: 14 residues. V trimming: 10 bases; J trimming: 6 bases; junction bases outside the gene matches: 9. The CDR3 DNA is TGTGCCACCCAAGGACTAGCGGTCTCCAATGAGCAGTTCTTC. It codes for CATQGLAVSNEQFF.

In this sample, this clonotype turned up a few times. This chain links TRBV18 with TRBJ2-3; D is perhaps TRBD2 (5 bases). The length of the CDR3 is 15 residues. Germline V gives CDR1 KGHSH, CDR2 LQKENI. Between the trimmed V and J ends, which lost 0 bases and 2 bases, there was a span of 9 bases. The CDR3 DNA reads TGTGCCAGCTCACCACCGCGGGCCTCCACAGATACGCAGTATTTT. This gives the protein CASSPPRASTDTQYF.

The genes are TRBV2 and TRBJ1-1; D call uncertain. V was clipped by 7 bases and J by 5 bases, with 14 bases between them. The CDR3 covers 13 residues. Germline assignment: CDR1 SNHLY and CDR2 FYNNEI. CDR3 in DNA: TGTGCCAGCACCGAGTGGGGTAGAACTGAAGCTTTCTTT. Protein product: CASTEWGRTEAFF.

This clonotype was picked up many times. The CDR3 bases are TGCAGTGCTCCCCTCGGTGGGGTTGGGAATGAGCAGTTCTTC. Encoded protein: CSAPLGGVGNEQFF. This chain joins TRBV20-1 and TRBJ2-1; D gene uncertain. V lost 5 bases, J lost 7 bases, and 18 bases lay in between. The germline V gene has CDR1 DFQATT and CDR2 SNEGSKA (reference sequence). The CDR3 is 14 residues long.

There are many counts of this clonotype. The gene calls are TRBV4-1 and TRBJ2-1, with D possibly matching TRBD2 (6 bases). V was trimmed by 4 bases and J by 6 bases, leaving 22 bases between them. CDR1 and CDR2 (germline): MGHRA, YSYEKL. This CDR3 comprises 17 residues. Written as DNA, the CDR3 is TGCGCCAGCAGCCCATCAGCGGCCGGGGGACTCGTCAATGAGCAGTTCTTC. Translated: CASSPSAAGGLVNEQFF.

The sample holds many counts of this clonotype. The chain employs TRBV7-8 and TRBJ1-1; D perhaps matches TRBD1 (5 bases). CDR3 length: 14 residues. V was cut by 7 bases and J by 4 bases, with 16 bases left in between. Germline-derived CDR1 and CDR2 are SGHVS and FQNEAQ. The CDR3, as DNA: TGTGCCAGCACCGAGCTGGGGGACGGCACTGAAGCTTTCTTT. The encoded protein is CASTELGDGTEAFF. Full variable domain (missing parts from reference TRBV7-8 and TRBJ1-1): GAGVSQSPRYKVAKRGQDVALRCDPISGHVSLFWYQQALGQGPEFLTYFQNEAQLDKSGLPSDRFFAERPEGSVSTLKIQRTQQEDSAVYLCASTELGDGTEAFFGQGTRLTVV.

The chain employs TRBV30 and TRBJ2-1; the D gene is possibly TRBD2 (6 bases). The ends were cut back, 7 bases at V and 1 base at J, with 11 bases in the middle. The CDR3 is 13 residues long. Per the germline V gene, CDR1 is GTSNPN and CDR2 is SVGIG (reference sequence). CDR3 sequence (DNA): TGTGCCTATAGGACTAAATCCTACAATGAGCAGTTCTTC. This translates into CAYRTKSYNEQFF.

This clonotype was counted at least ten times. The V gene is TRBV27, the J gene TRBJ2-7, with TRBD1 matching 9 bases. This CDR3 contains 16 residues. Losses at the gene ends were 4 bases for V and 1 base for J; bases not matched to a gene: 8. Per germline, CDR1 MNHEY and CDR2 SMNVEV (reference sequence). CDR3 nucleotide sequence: TGTGCCAGCAGTTCCCACAGGGGGCTCGCGTCCTACGAGCAGTACTTC. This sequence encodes CASSSHRGLASYEQYF.

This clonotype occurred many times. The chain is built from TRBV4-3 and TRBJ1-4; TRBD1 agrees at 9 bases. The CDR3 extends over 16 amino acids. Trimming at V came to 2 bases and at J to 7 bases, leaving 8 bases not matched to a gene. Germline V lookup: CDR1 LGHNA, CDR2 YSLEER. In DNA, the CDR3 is TGCGCCAGCAGCCAACAGGGACAGGGTTACGGTGAAAAACTGTTTTTT. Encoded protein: CASSQQGQGYGEKLFF.

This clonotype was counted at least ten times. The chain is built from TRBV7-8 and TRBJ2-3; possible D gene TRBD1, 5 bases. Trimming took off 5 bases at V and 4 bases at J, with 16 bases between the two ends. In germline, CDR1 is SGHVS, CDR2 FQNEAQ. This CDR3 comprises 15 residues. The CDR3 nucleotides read TGTGCCAGCAGCCAAAGGGGTAGGGCACCAGATACGCAGTATTTT. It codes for CASSQRGRAPDTQYF.

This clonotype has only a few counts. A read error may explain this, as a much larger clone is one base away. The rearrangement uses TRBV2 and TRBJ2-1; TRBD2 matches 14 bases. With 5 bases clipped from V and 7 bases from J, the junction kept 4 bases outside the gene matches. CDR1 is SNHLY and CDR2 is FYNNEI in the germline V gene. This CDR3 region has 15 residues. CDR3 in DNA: TGTGCCAGCAGTATTTGGACTAGCGGGGGGAATGAGCAGTTCTTC. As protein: CASSIWTSGGNEQFF. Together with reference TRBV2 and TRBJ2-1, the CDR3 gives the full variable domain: EPEVTQTPSHQVTQMGQEVILRCVPISNHLYFYWYRQILGQKVEFLVSFYNNEISEKSEIFDDQFSVERPDGSNFTLKIRSTKLEDSAMYFCASSIWTSGGNEQFFGPGTRLTVL.

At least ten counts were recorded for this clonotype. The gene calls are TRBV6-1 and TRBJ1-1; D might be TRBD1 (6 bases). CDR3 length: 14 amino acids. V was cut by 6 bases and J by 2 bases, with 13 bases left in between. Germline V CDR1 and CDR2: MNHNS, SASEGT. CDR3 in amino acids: CASRAGAPNTEAFF. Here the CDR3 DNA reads TGTGCCAGCAGGGCAGGGGCCCCAAACACTGAAGCTTTCTTT.

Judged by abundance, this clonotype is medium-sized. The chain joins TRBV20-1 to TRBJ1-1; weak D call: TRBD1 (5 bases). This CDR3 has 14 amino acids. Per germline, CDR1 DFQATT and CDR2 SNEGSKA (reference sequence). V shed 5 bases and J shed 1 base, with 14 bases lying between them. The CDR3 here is CSAPQGGKNTEAFF. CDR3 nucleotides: TGCAGTGCTCCCCAGGGCGGAAAGAACACTGAAGCTTTCTTT.

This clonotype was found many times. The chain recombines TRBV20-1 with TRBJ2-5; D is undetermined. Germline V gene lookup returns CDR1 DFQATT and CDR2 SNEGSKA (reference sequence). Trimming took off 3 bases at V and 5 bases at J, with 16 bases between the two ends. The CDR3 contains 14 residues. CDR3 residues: CSASKASLRETQYF. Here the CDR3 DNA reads TGCAGTGCTAGTAAAGCCAGCCTGCGGGAGACCCAGTACTTC.

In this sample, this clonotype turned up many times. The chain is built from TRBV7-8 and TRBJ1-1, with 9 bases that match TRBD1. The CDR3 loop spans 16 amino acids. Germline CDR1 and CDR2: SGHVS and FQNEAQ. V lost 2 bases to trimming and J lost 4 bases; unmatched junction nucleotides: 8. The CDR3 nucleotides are TGTGCCAGCAGCTTATTGAGGGACAGGGCGGGCACTGAAGCTTTCTTT. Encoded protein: CASSLLRDRAGTEAFF.